Included here is one T cell receptor (beta chain) sequence, with context. This record comes from a study of T-cell memory formation after mild COVID-19. TCRdb used MiXCR to reprocess the 5' RACE reads, holding one entry per CDR3 protein. The table has over 350,000 distinct CDR3 sequences, 20% to 25% seen once. The germline gives CDR1 MNHEY, CDR2 SMNVEV (reference sequence). The CDR3 runs to 14 residues. Trimming left V 6 bases short and J 1 base short, with 10 bases between. The V call is TRBV27, the J call TRBJ2-1; D ambiguous. Sequenced input: PBMCs or a T cell subset sorted from them (not recorded which). The TCR sequence derives from an adult woman who had mild COVID-19 (a few samples of this study predate the infection). Cell type and time point are not known. The CDR3 DNA reads TGTGCCAGCAGAAGAGAATTGTCCTACAATGAGCAGTTCTTC. Protein sequence: CASRRELSYNEQFF.